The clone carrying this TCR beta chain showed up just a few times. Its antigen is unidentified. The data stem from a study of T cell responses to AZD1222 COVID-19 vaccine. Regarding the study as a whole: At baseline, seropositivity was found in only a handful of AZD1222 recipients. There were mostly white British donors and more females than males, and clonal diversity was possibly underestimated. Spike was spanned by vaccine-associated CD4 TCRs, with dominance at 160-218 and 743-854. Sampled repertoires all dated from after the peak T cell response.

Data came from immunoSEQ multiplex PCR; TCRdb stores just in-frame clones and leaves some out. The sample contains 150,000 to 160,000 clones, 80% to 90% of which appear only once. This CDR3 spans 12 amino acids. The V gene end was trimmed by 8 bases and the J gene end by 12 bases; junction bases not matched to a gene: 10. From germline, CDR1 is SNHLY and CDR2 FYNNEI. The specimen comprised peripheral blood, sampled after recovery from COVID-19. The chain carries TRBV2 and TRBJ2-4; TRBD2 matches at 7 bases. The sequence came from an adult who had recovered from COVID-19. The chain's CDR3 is CASGSGRDYQYF. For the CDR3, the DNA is TGTGCCAGCGGAAGTGGCCGGGACTATCAGTACTTC.